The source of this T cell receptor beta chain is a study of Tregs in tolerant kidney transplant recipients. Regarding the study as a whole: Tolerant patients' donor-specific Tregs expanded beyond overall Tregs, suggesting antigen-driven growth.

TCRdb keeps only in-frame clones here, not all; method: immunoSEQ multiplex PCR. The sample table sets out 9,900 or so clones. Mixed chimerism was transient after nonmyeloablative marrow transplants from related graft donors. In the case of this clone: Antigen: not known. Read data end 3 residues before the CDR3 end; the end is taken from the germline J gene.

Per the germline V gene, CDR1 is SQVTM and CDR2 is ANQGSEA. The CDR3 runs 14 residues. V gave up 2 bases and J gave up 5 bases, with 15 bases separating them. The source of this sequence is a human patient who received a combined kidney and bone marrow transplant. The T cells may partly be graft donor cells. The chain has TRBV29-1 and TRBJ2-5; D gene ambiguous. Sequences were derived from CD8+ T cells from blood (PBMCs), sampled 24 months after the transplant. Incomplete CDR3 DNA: TGCAGCGTTGAATTACCAACTTTCTCGGAGACC. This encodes CSVELPTFSET. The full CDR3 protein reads CSVELPTFSETQYF. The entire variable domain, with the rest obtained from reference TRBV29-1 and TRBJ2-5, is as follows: SAVISQKPSRDICQRGTSLTIQCQVDSQVTMMFWYRQQPGQSLTLIATANQGSEATYESGFVIDKFPISRPNLTFSTLTVSNMSPEDSSIYLCSVELPTFSETQYFGPGTRLLVL.